This T cell receptor (beta chain) is drawn from a study of T cell changes during pregnancy in multiple sclerosis. The repertoire was sequenced with immunoSEQ multiplex PCR; TCRdb's copy has only in-frame clones and lacks some. This table has 75,000 to 80,000 clones, 93% appearing once. Germline V lookup: CDR1 SGHNT, CDR2 YENEEA. V lost 4 bases, J lost 0 bases, and 12 bases lay in between. The CDR3 sequence is 16 residues long. This receptor was obtained from a female donor in good health, enrolled as a control in a pregnancy study. Sample: peripheral blood, taken in the second trimester of pregnancy. The chain couples TRBV11-3 to TRBJ1-4; D is undetermined. CDR3 in DNA: TGTGCCAGCAGCTCCTACGACAAGACAACTAATGAAAAACTGTTTTTT. Its protein product is CASSSYDKTTNEKLFF.